This T cell receptor beta chain was identified in a study of shared clonotypes between healthy human individuals. TCRdb keeps only in-frame clones here, not all; method: immunoSEQ multiplex PCR. The sample lists about 2.1 million clones; approximately 94% were seen once. From germline, CDR1 is MNHEY and CDR2 SMNVEV (reference sequence). CDR3 length: 13 amino acids. The V end lost 4 bases, the J end lost 6 bases, and 9 bases lay between the germline ends. Naive CD8 cells lacked CD45RO and underwent positive selection for CCR7, leaving out terminally differentiated effector memory CD45RA+ cells. This clone was observed once.

The source material was naive CD8+ T cells from PBMCs. V is TRBV27 and J is TRBJ2-2; D gene unclear. This receptor was obtained from a man aged 18 to 30 in good health. Some clones in this sample may be carry-over from other donors' samples. CDR3 amino acids: CASSSPYAGELFF. The CDR3 nucleotides are TGTGCCAGCAGTTCGCCTTATGCCGGGGAGCTGTTTTTT.